This T cell receptor (beta chain) derives from a study of cytomegalovirus exposure and HLA in healthy donors. Study-level points and caveats: The likely origin of a cluster of highly shared sequence variants was a sequencing artifact.

The sample holds a few counts of this clone. What it recognizes is unknown. Trimming shortened V by 3 bases and J by 3 bases, and 10 bases separated the two germline ends. CDR3 length: 14 residues. The germline V gene has CDR1 SGHDN and CDR2 FVKESK. The primer mix had 60 Vbeta and 13 Jbeta primers. Sequenced by immunoSEQ multiplex PCR; TCRdb stores in-frame clones only, minus some. The sample has 95,000 to 150,000 clones; under 70% are singletons. The sequencing sample was made of PBMCs. The source of this sequence is a man aged 18 to 29 in good health and CMV-seronegative. This sequence joins TRBV14 and TRBJ2-3; TRBD2 is a possible D gene (6 bases). The chain's CDR3 is CASSQERVTDTQYF. Here the CDR3 DNA reads TGTGCCAGCAGCCAGGAGCGGGTAACAGATACGCAGTATTTT.